This T cell receptor beta chain was obtained from a study of EBV T-cell therapy then PD-1 blockade in nasopharyngeal carcinoma. Trimming removed 4 bases at V and 8 bases at J, with 17 bases between. The V gene's germline CDR1 is SGHTA and CDR2 FQGNSA. The CDR3 loop spans 15 amino acids. The treatment: AdE1-LMPpoly-expanded autologous EBV-specific T-cell therapy followed by anti-PD-1 nivolumab. Here immunoSEQ multiplex PCR was the method, and the copy in TCRdb shows in-frame clones only, minus some. This sample has some 21,000 clones, with approximately 84% found just once. This clone was observed once. The antigen is not known.

The J gene is TRBJ1-4, the V gene TRBV7-2; a weak D match, TRBD1 (6 bases). The source material was CD8+ T cells from blood, sampled at roughly day 67 from a patient whose treatment included autologous EBV-specific T cells and nivolumab. The receptor was derived from a man between 35 and 55 years old with nasopharyngeal carcinoma. CDR3 sequence (DNA): TGTGCCAGCAGCTCCTCCGGGACACTGCGAGAAAAACTGTTTTTT. Encoded protein: CASSSSGTLREKLFF.